The text below deals with one T cell receptor (beta chain). These data come from a study of blood T cell repertoires in COVID-19. Method: immunoSEQ multiplex PCR; TCRdb's copy keeps in-frame clones and lacks some. Of 100,000 to 150,000 clones listed, around 85% are singletons. This TCR was recovered from an elderly woman with COVID-19, enrolled during active disease. Sample: peripheral blood.

CDR3: CASSPSGSRGETQYF. For the CDR3, the DNA is TGTGCCAGCAGCCCCAGCGGGAGCCGGGGAGAGACCCAGTACTTC. The chain has TRBV7-2 and TRBJ2-5, with 8 bases that match TRBD2. The junction had 9 bases not matched to a gene; V was cut back by 5 bases and J by 4 bases. Germline assignment: CDR1 SGHTA and CDR2 FQGNSA. The CDR3 sequence is 15 residues long.